This passage covers 16 T cell receptor beta chains from one sample sequenced in a study of blood T cell repertoires in COVID-19. The table came from immunoSEQ multiplex PCR; TCRdb's copy has only in-frame clones and leaves some out. There are a few hundred thousand clones in the sample; about 88% occur only once, and roughly 0.94% lies in the top ten. Sequenced input: PBMCs or T cells enriched from blood (not recorded which). All receptors derive from a woman in her twenties or thirties who had recovered from COVID-19.

V usage is TRBV2 and J usage is TRBJ2-5; D perhaps matches TRBD2 (7 bases). Germline V lookup: CDR1 SNHLY, CDR2 FYNNEI. V was clipped by 6 bases and J by 4 bases, with 18 bases between them. The length of the CDR3 is 15 residues. The CDR3 coding sequence is TGTGCCAGCAGAGGGGGGGGCAGGAGGGCAGAGACCCAGTACTTC. Its protein is CASRGGGRRAETQYF.

The chain links TRBV27 to TRBJ1-6, with D possibly being TRBD1 (6 bases). The ends were cut back, 8 bases at V and 4 bases at J, with 21 bases in the middle. The CDR3 has 17 residues. Germline assignment: CDR1 MNHEY and CDR2 SMNVEV (reference sequence). The CDR3 sequence: CASSLRQVEVYNSPLHF. CDR3 nucleotide sequence: TGTGCCAGCTCCCTGAGACAGGTCGAAGTATATAATTCACCCCTCCACTTT.

This clone was detected only a few times. The chain recombines TRBV15 with TRBJ1-3, with 9 bases aligning to TRBD1. CDR3 length: 16 amino acids. Trimming at V came to 5 bases and at J to 3 bases, leaving 8 bases not matched to a gene. CDR1 and CDR2 from the germline V gene are LNHNV and YYDKDF (reference sequence). As DNA, the CDR3 is TGTGCCACCAGCCCCCGGACAGGGGATTTTGGAAACACCATATATTTT. This encodes CATSPRTGDFGNTIYF.

The chain is built from TRBV7-9 and TRBJ2-2; TRBD1 might be the D (6 bases). The ends were cut back, 6 bases at V and 1 base at J, with 12 bases in the middle. The CDR3 runs 15 residues. The V gene's germline CDR1 is SEHNR and CDR2 FQNEAQ (reference sequence). The CDR3 DNA reads TGTGCCAGCAGTGCGCAGGGGTGGAACACCGGGGAGCTGTTTTTT. It is translated as CASSAQGWNTGELFF.

V and J are TRBV2 and TRBJ2-1; no clear D gene. This CDR3 contains 14 residues. V lost 2 bases, J lost 2 bases, and 7 bases lay in between. Germline values: CDR1 SNHLY, CDR2 FYNNEI. CDR3: CASSETKPYNEQFF. The CDR3, as DNA: TGTGCCAGCAGTGAAACGAAGCCCTACAATGAGCAGTTCTTC. The complete variable domain, with remaining parts taken from reference TRBV2 and TRBJ2-1, reads EPEVTQTPSHQVTQMGQEVILRCVPISNHLYFYWYRQILGQKVEFLVSFYNNEISEKSEIFDDQFSVERPDGSNFTLKIRSTKLEDSAMYFCASSETKPYNEQFFGPGTRLTVL.

The chain couples TRBV5-1 to TRBJ2-3; D gene uncertain. The germline V gene has CDR1 SGHRS and CDR2 YFSETQ. Trimming took 2 bases from V and 0 from J, leaving 10 bases between them. This CDR3 region has 15 residues. CDR3 bases: TGCGCCAGCAGCTTAGAGGATCCTAGCACAGATACGCAGTATTTT. Translating gives CASSLEDPSTDTQYF.

The rearrangement uses TRBV24-1 and TRBJ1-4; D uncertain. The CDR3 is 15 amino acids. In germline, CDR1 is KGHDR, CDR2 SFDVKD. The V end lost 3 bases, the J end lost 8 bases, and 15 bases lay between the germline ends. The CDR3 nucleotides read TGTGCCACCAGTGATAGGACCCGAAGCGGGGAAAAACTGTTTTTT. This translates into CATSDRTRSGEKLFF.

The table lists this clone with a count of one. DNA of the CDR3: TGTGCCTGGAGTGTAGCAGGGGGCTCCATTCAGCCCCAGCATTTT. Translating it yields CAWSVAGGSIQPQHF. This chain uses TRBV30 with TRBJ1-5; 8 nucleotides align to TRBD1. This CDR3 has 15 residues. CDR1 and CDR2 (germline): GTSNPN, SVGIG (reference sequence). The ends lost 0 bases at V and 6 bases at J; junction bases unmatched: 7.

The chain couples TRBV7-6 to TRBJ2-2, with 9 nucleotides matching TRBD1. Germline lookup yields CDR1 SGHVS and CDR2 FNYEAQ. CDR3 length equals 15 residues. The junction had 7 bases not matched to a gene; V was cut back by 7 bases and J by 4 bases. The CDR3 DNA reads as TGTGCCAGCACTGGCGGGACAGGGTCCACCGGGGAGCTGTTTTTT. It translates to CASTGGTGSTGELFF.

Written as DNA, the CDR3 is TGTGCCTGGAGTGCCCGGGGGTATGGCTACACCTTC. As protein: CAWSARGYGYTF. The V gene is TRBV30, the J gene TRBJ1-2, with D perhaps TRBD1 (5 bases). Germline CDR1 is GTSNPN and CDR2 is SVGIG (reference sequence). The length of the CDR3 is 12 residues. V was shortened by 1 base and J by 5 bases, with 8 bases between the two germline ends.

This sequence joins TRBV7-9 and TRBJ2-3, with D perhaps TRBD2 (6 bases). Trimming stripped 8 bases from V and 4 bases from J, with 13 bases between. The CDR3 is 13 amino acids. Germline CDR1 reads SEHNR; CDR2 reads FQNEAQ (reference sequence). CDR3 DNA sequence: TGTGCCAGCGCTTTGCGGGGCGCAGATACGCAGTATTTT. Translating it yields CASALRGADTQYF.

The chain uses TRBV7-2 and TRBJ2-7; D is possibly TRBD2 (5 bases). Germline CDR1 SGHTA, CDR2 FQGNSA. This CDR3 has 17 amino acids. Trimming stripped 5 bases from V and 7 bases from J, with 27 bases between. Written as DNA, the CDR3 is TGTGCCAGCAGCCCTGAAGGGCTATCCCGTGGTACTAGTGAGCAGTACTTC. Translated: CASSPEGLSRGTSEQYF.

The V call is TRBV19, the J call TRBJ2-3; perhaps TRBD1 as D (7 bases). The CDR3 runs to 16 residues. The V gene's germline CDR1 is LNHDA and CDR2 SQIVND (reference sequence). V was clipped by 5 bases and J by 3 bases, with 18 bases between them. For the CDR3, the DNA is TGTGCCAGTAGTCCCGTCCTTTCAGGGGGGACAGATACGCAGTATTTT. Amino acid sequence: CASSPVLSGGTDTQYF.

This chain connects TRBV18 to TRBJ1-1; TRBD1 aligns across 8 bases. CDR1 KGHSH and CDR2 LQKENI come from the germline V gene. The length of the CDR3 is 15 residues. The J segment lost 1 base and the V segment lost 5 bases, leaving 6 bases of the junction unmatched. The CDR3: CASSVGQGKNTEAFF. In DNA, the CDR3 is TGTGCCAGCTCAGTAGGACAGGGAAAGAACACTGAAGCTTTCTTT.

The chain combines TRBV15 with TRBJ2-7; D unclear. The CDR3 has 12 amino acids. The V end was cut by 0 bases, the J end by 3 bases, with 3 bases between. The germline V gene encodes CDR1 LNHNV and CDR2 YYDKDF (reference sequence). The CDR3 DNA is TGTGCCACCAGCAGAGATCTCTACGAGCAGTACTTC. Amino acid sequence: CATSRDLYEQYF.

This rearrangement joins TRBV27 to TRBJ1-1; no firm D call. Germline V gene data show CDR1 as MNHEY and CDR2 as SMNVEV (reference sequence). The V and J ends lost 8 bases and 0 bases respectively, with 10 bases between them. The CDR3 extends over 13 amino acids. The CDR3 nucleotides read TGTGCCAGCCGGCGGGTCCTGAACACTGAAGCTTTCTTT. Its protein product is CASRRVLNTEAFF.